This is a list of T cell receptor beta chains from one sample in a study of cytomegalovirus exposure and HLA in healthy donors. Profiling relied on immunoSEQ multiplex PCR, and the TCRdb table lists in-frame clones only, not all of them. The sample shows over 90,000 clones, 70% to 75% of them seen only once. Input material: PBMCs. Receptor source: a man between 35 and 55 years old in good health and CMV-seronegative. The CDR3 runs from the conserved cysteine through the conserved F or W. A D gene is named only where the DNA matches it firmly. Clone size, where shown, is once, few, many, or a class for clones that have expanded.

j_gene: TRBJ2-7
abundance: few
d_gene: TRBD2
v_gene: TRBV2
CDR3nt: TGTGCCAGCGAGGGAGGACTAGCCGGATACGAGCAGTACTTC
CDR3aa: CASEGGLAGYEQYF

j_gene: TRBJ2-7
abundance: NA
d_gene: NA
v_gene: TRBV13
CDR3nt: TGTGCCAGCAGCATGAAAGGGGGTATCGGCTACGAGCAGTACTTC
CDR3aa: CASSMKGGIGYEQYF

j_gene: TRBJ2-2
abundance: NA
d_gene: TRBD1
v_gene: TRBV5-1
CDR3nt: TGCGCCAGCAGCTTGCTGACAGGGGACGGCACCGGGGAGCTGTTTTTT
CDR3aa: CASSLLTGDGTGELFF

j_gene: TRBJ1-4
abundance: NA
d_gene: NA
v_gene: TRBV6-6
CDR3nt: TGTGCCAGCAGTTACCTGGCGGGAGGACGTGAAAAACTGTTTTTT
CDR3aa: CASSYLAGGREKLFF

j_gene: TRBJ2-3
abundance: NA
d_gene: TRBD2
v_gene: TRBV2
CDR3nt: TGTGCCAGCGATCTAGCGGCCACAGATACGCAGTATTTT
CDR3aa: CASDLAATDTQYF

j_gene: TRBJ1-4
abundance: NA
d_gene: TRBD1
v_gene: TRBV7-6
CDR3nt: TGTGCCAGCAGGCCCCTCAGACAGGGTTTGGGTACGGAGGAACTGTTTTTT
CDR3aa: CASRPLRQGLGTEELFF

j_gene: TRBJ2-1
abundance: NA
d_gene: TRBD2
v_gene: TRBV25-1
CDR3nt: TGTGCCAGCAGTGAGCCCGGACTAGCGGGGGGGCGTGAGCAGTTCTTC
CDR3aa: CASSEPGLAGGREQFF

j_gene: TRBJ1-2
abundance: NA
d_gene: TRBD1
v_gene: TRBV27
CDR3nt: TGTGCCAGCAGTCCTCGGACAGGGCTTACTGGCTACACCTTC
CDR3aa: CASSPRTGLTGYTF

j_gene: TRBJ2-3
abundance: few
d_gene: TRBD2
v_gene: TRBV6-6
CDR3nt: TGTGCCAGCAGTTACCCGGCGGGGGGGAGGGATACGCAGTATTTT
CDR3aa: CASSYPAGGRDTQYF

j_gene: TRBJ1-1
abundance: few
d_gene: TRBD1
v_gene: TRBV6-5
CDR3nt: TGTGCCAGCCTAAAGGGGGCGGGCCAAGGTGAAGCTTTCTTT
CDR3aa: CASLKGAGQGEAFF

j_gene: TRBJ2-5
abundance: NA
d_gene: NA
v_gene: TRBV4-2
CDR3nt: TGTGCCAGCAGCCAAGAGAGGAGCGCCGTCCGGACCCAGTACTTC
CDR3aa: CASSQERSAVRTQYF

j_gene: TRBJ1-1
abundance: few
d_gene: NA
v_gene: TRBV7-7
CDR3nt: TGTGCCAGCAGTTCCGGACAGAACACTGAAGCTTTCTTT
CDR3aa: CASSSGQNTEAFF

j_gene: TRBJ1-2
abundance: few
d_gene: TRBD1
v_gene: TRBV9
CDR3nt: TGTGCCAGCAGCCCGTTGGACAGGGGAGGCGGCTACACCTTC
CDR3aa: CASSPLDRGGGYTF

j_gene: TRBJ2-7
abundance: NA
d_gene: TRBD1
v_gene: TRBV6-1
CDR3nt: TGTGCCAGCAGTGCGGGACAGAGGTACGAGCAGTACTTC
CDR3aa: CASSAGQRYEQYF

j_gene: TRBJ2-5
abundance: NA
d_gene: TRBD2
v_gene: TRBV4-1
CDR3nt: TGCGCCAGCAGCCAAGTCCCGACTAGCGGGGGGTTACAAGAGACCCAGTACTTC
CDR3aa: CASSQVPTSGGLQETQYF

j_gene: TRBJ1-2
abundance: NA
d_gene: NA
v_gene: TRBV2
CDR3nt: TGTGCCAGCAGGGACAGACCTGAGAGGCGCTATGGCTACACCTTC
CDR3aa: CASRDRPERRYGYTF

j_gene: TRBJ2-7
abundance: NA
d_gene: NA
v_gene: TRBV5-6
CDR3nt: TGTGCCAGCAGCTTGAGGGGCGGTGGACCCTCTAACGAGCAGTACTTC
CDR3aa: CASSLRGGGPSNEQYF

j_gene: TRBJ2-1
abundance: NA
d_gene: NA
v_gene: TRBV4-3
CDR3nt: TGCGCCAGCAGCCAAGATATAACAGCCTGGAATGAGCAGTTCTTC
CDR3aa: CASSQDITAWNEQFF

j_gene: TRBJ2-2
abundance: NA
d_gene: TRBD2
v_gene: TRBV2
CDR3nt: TGTGCCAGCAGTGAAGCGCTTGTCGGGCGGGGGGGAACCGGGGAGCTGTTTTTT
CDR3aa: CASSEALVGRGGTGELFF

j_gene: TRBJ2-3
abundance: NA
d_gene: TRBD2
v_gene: TRBV5-4
CDR3nt: TGTGCCAGCAGCCCGGGTGAATTGACTAGCGGGGGCCGCACAGATACGCAGTATTTT
CDR3aa: CASSPGELTSGGRTDTQYF

j_gene: TRBJ2-3
abundance: NA
d_gene: NA
v_gene: TRBV6-5
CDR3nt: TGTGCCAGCAGTTACTCGACGGGGTGGGCAGATACGCAGTATTTT
CDR3aa: CASSYSTGWADTQYF

j_gene: TRBJ2-7
abundance: NA
d_gene: NA
v_gene: TRBV28
CDR3nt: TGTGCCAGCAGCCGGTTAGACGAGCAGTACTTC
CDR3aa: CASSRLDEQYF

j_gene: TRBJ2-1
abundance: NA
d_gene: TRBD1
v_gene: TRBV18
CDR3nt: TGTGCCAGCTCACGCAACAGGGGTTACAATGAGCAGTTCTTC
CDR3aa: CASSRNRGYNEQFF

j_gene: TRBJ1-5
abundance: once
d_gene: NA
v_gene: TRBV7-9
CDR3nt: TGTGCCAGCAGCCCAGATGGGAGTGGAGATCAGCCCCAGCATTTT
CDR3aa: CASSPDGSGDQPQHF

j_gene: TRBJ1-2
abundance: NA
d_gene: TRBD1
v_gene: TRBV4-2
CDR3nt: TGTGCCAGCAGCCAAGATCTGCAGGGGGTTAGGGGCTACACCTTC
CDR3aa: CASSQDLQGVRGYTF

j_gene: TRBJ1-5
abundance: NA
d_gene: TRBD1
v_gene: TRBV6-1
CDR3nt: TGTGCCAGCAGTGAACGTACAGGGGGCTCGGGGGGCAATCAGCCCCAGCATTTT
CDR3aa: CASSERTGGSGGNQPQHF

j_gene: TRBJ1-1
abundance: NA
d_gene: TRBD1
v_gene: TRBV4-3
CDR3nt: TGCGCCAGCAGCCAACTGGGACAGGGCAGTGAAGCTTTCTTT
CDR3aa: CASSQLGQGSEAFF

j_gene: TRBJ2-3
abundance: few
d_gene: TRBD1
v_gene: TRBV5-6
CDR3nt: TGTGCCAGCAGCTTGGGGACAGGGGATTTCACAGATACGCAGTATTTT
CDR3aa: CASSLGTGDFTDTQYF

j_gene: TRBJ2-7
abundance: NA
d_gene: NA
v_gene: TRBV5-4
CDR3nt: TGTGCCAGCAGCTTGGCGGCAGGGATGAACGAGCAGTACTTC
CDR3aa: CASSLAAGMNEQYF

j_gene: TRBJ2-7
abundance: few
d_gene: TRBD1
v_gene: TRBV7-2
CDR3nt: TGTGCCAGCAGCTTCGACAGGGGCTTCTACGAGCAGTACTTC
CDR3aa: CASSFDRGFYEQYF

j_gene: TRBJ2-1
abundance: NA
d_gene: NA
v_gene: TRBV27
CDR3nt: TGTGCCACACGCACCGCCGGGGGTCCAATGAATGAGCAGTTCTTC
CDR3aa: CATRTAGGPMNEQFF

j_gene: TRBJ1-1
abundance: NA
d_gene: NA
v_gene: TRBV10-3
CDR3nt: TGTGCCATCAGTGGGGAGTTAAACACTGAAGCTTTCTTT
CDR3aa: CAISGELNTEAFF

j_gene: TRBJ1-1
abundance: NA
d_gene: NA
v_gene: TRBV6-6
CDR3nt: TGTGCCAGCAGTTACGCCGGGGGGAACACTGAAGCTTTCTTT
CDR3aa: CASSYAGGNTEAFF

j_gene: TRBJ2-5
abundance: NA
d_gene: TRBD1
v_gene: TRBV10-1
CDR3nt: TGCGCCAGCACCTACGGCGTGGACAGGGGGCCGGAGACCCAGTACTTC
CDR3aa: CASTYGVDRGPETQYF

j_gene: TRBJ1-4
abundance: NA
d_gene: NA
v_gene: TRBV5-1
CDR3nt: TGCGCCAGCAGCTTGGCCCCAGGGGCGAATGAAAAACTGTTTTTT
CDR3aa: CASSLAPGANEKLFF

j_gene: TRBJ2-2
abundance: NA
d_gene: TRBD1
v_gene: TRBV18
CDR3nt: TGTGCCAGCTCACCAAACAGGGGAACTAACACCGGGGAGCTGTTTTTT
CDR3aa: CASSPNRGTNTGELFF

j_gene: TRBJ1-6
abundance: few
d_gene: NA
v_gene: TRBV6-5
CDR3nt: TGTGCCAGCAGTTACTCCGGGGGTCGGTATTCACCCCTCCACTTT
CDR3aa: CASSYSGGRYSPLHF

j_gene: TRBJ1-1
abundance: few
d_gene: TRBD1
v_gene: TRBV10-3
CDR3nt: TGTGCCATCAGCGGACAGGGGATGAACACTGAAGCTTTCTTT
CDR3aa: CAISGQGMNTEAFF

j_gene: TRBJ2-7
abundance: NA
d_gene: NA
v_gene: TRBV5-1
CDR3nt: TGCGCCAGCAGCTTGTTTTATGGAGCAGTCTTGTACTTC
CDR3aa: CASSLFYGAVLYF